This entry lists 10 T cell receptor beta chains sequenced from one sample in a study of Ad26.COV2.S vaccination and SARS-CoV-2 variants. Some clones are missing from TCRdb's copy, which holds only in-frame ones; the method was immunoSEQ multiplex PCR. The sample holds 440,000 or so clones, 90% seen once. Treatment described: about 20 received Ad26.COV2.S at low or high dose, single or two shots; roughly 5 received placebo; per-sample allocation not given. Sampling was done on day 63 after the first vaccine or placebo injection. The sample was peripheral blood, taken in a trial of Ad26.COV2.S vaccine versus placebo. These receptors were collected from a person aged 18-65 years who received the Ad26.COV2.S COVID-19 vaccine or a placebo.

This clone was recorded once. This chain connects TRBV27 to TRBJ2-7; 11 bases are shared with TRBD2. The J segment lost 7 bases and the V segment lost 6 bases, leaving 11 bases of the junction unmatched. The CDR3 spans 15 residues. Per the germline V gene, CDR1 is MNHEY and CDR2 is SMNVEV (reference sequence). Written as DNA, the CDR3 is TGTGCCAGCAGAACCACTAGCGGGAGAACGGGTGAGCAGTACTTC. This translates into CASRTTSGRTGEQYF.

The V gene is TRBV18, the J gene TRBJ1-5; 7 bases align to TRBD1. The CDR3 extends over 14 amino acids. V shed 2 bases, J shed 5 bases, and the junction held 3 bases outside the gene matches. Germline assignment: CDR1 KGHSH and CDR2 LQKENI. The CDR3 is CASSPTGEDQPQHF. The CDR3, as DNA: TGTGCCAGCTCACCAACAGGGGAGGATCAGCCCCAGCATTTT. Variable domain in full (rest from reference TRBV18 and TRBJ1-5): NAGVMQNPRHLVRRRGQEARLRCSPMKGHSHVYWYRQLPEEGLKFMVYLQKENIIDESGMPKERFSAEFPKEGPSILRIQQVVRGDSAAYFCASSPTGEDQPQHFGDGTRLSIL.

The V call is TRBV21-1, the J call TRBJ1-1; TRBD1 was called by the table and not checked on the DNA. TRBV21-1 is listed as a pseudogene. This CDR3 region has 20 residues. This CDR3 reads CASSYFATDRGFLRNTEAFF. CDR3 coding DNA: TGTGCCAGCAGCTACTTTGCCACGGACAGGGGGTTCTTAAGGAACACTGAAGCTTTCTTT.

The chain recombines TRBV28 with TRBJ2-7; D might be TRBD2 (5 bases). CDR1 is MDHEN and CDR2 is SYDVKM in the germline V gene. The CDR3 sequence is 16 residues long. The V gene lost 6 bases and the J gene lost 4 bases, with 22 bases spanning the gap. Written as DNA, the CDR3 is TGTGCCAGCAGCAAAACTAACCGGGATCCCTCATACGAGCAGTACTTC. As protein: CASSKTNRDPSYEQYF.

In its sample, this clone was seen once. The chain joins TRBV15 to TRBJ1-2; 7 bases line up with TRBD1. The CDR3 is 15 amino acids. The germline gives CDR1 LNHNV, CDR2 YYDKDF (reference sequence). The junction had 3 bases not matched to a gene; V was cut back by 0 bases and J by 2 bases. The CDR3 sequence: CATSRDPTGNYGYTF. In DNA, the CDR3 is TGTGCCACCAGCAGAGATCCGACAGGGAACTATGGCTACACCTTC. The complete variable domain, with remaining parts taken from reference TRBV15 and TRBJ1-2, reads DAMVIQNPRYQVTQFGKPVTLSCSQTLNHNVMYWYQQKSSQAPKLLFHYYDKDFNNEADTPDNFQSRRPNTSFCFLDIRSPGLGDTAMYLCATSRDPTGNYGYTFGSGTRLTVV.

On this clone itself: The junction departs from the called germline gene at one end, perhaps through a read error. J is TRBJ2-5 and V is TRBV20-1; 8 nucleotides line up with TRBD1. The germline V gene has CDR1 DFQATT and CDR2 SNEGSKA (reference sequence). The CDR3 runs 11 residues. Written as DNA, the CDR3 is TGCAGTGCTAGGGCCAGGGGGCAGACCGACTTC. It codes for CSARARGQTDF.

This clone was seen once. The chain carries TRBV11-2 and TRBJ2-1; D may be TRBD2 (6 bases). CDR1 and CDR2 from the germline V gene are SGHAT and FQNNGV. This CDR3 is 16 amino acids long. Between the trimmed V and J ends, which lost 2 bases and 6 bases, there was a span of 17 bases. This chain's CDR3 is CASSLRGGKVSNEQFF. The CDR3 coding sequence is TGTGCCAGCAGCTTAAGGGGCGGGAAGGTCTCCAATGAGCAGTTCTTC.

Only a few counts were recorded for this clone. V usage is TRBV4-1 and J usage is TRBJ2-4; 8 nucleotides match TRBD2. This CDR3 is built from 17 residues. The germline CDR1 and CDR2 sequences are MGHRA and YSYEKL. V dropped 1 base and J dropped 5; count of bases not matched to a gene: 10. DNA for the CDR3: TGCGCCAGCAGCCAAGTGAAACTAGCGGCCTCACAAAACATTCAGTACTTC. Translation gives CASSQVKLAASQNIQYF.

The V gene is TRBV6-2 or TRBV6-3, the J gene TRBJ2-1; D is undetermined. The CDR3 length is 13 residues. In germline, CDR1 is MNHEY, CDR2 SVGEGT. V shed 4 bases and J shed 4 bases, with 8 bases lying between them. The chain's CDR3 is CASSWSPYNEQFF. The CDR3 nucleotides read TGTGCCAGCAGTTGGTCCCCTTACAATGAGCAGTTCTTC.

The chain carries TRBV6-4 and TRBJ1-1, with D hard to call. This CDR3 contains 10 residues. The ends were cut back, 4 bases at V and 6 bases at J, with 3 bases in the middle. Germline assignment: CDR1 MRHNA and CDR2 SNTAGT. CDR3 sequence: CASSASEAFF. The CDR3, as DNA: TGTGCCAGCAGTGCGTCTGAAGCTTTCTTT.